The clone carrying this T cell receptor (beta chain) was observed a single time. The CDR3 is 15 residues long. Between the trimmed V and J ends, which lost 0 bases and 5 bases, there was a span of 11 bases. CDR1 and CDR2 (germline): KGHDR, SFDVKD. These data are taken from a study of blood T cell repertoires in COVID-19. Background on the study: The analysed material was cDNA or gDNA that came from T cells, B-cell-depleted T cells, or PBMCs.

Sequenced by immunoSEQ multiplex PCR; TCRdb stores in-frame clones only, minus some. Of 200,000 to 300,000 clones listed, roughly four fifths are singletons. Sequenced input: peripheral blood. This clonotype originated in a woman aged 70-85 years with acute or convalescent COVID-19. The genes are TRBV24-1 and TRBJ2-3, with D possibly TRBD2 on 7 matching bases. The CDR3 loop is CATSDLRGAGDTQYF. DNA for the CDR3: TGTGCCACCAGTGATTTGCGGGGGGCTGGAGATACGCAGTATTTT.